This T cell receptor (beta chain) was profiled in a study of blood T cell repertoires in COVID-19. Across the whole study: Some COVID-19 samples were acute and others convalescent; all came from the United States, Italy and Spain.

This CDR3 region has 14 residues. Between the trimmed V and J ends, which lost 6 bases and 4 bases, there was a span of 16 bases. The germline CDR1 and CDR2 sequences are SQVTM and ANQGSEA. Data came from immunoSEQ multiplex PCR; TCRdb stores just in-frame clones and leaves some out. The table shows approximately 300,000 clones, with around nine tenths occurring only once. The clonotype originates from a man between 25 and 39 years old with acute or convalescent COVID-19. The sequencing input was peripheral blood. This sequence joins TRBV29-1 and TRBJ2-1, with D possibly matching TRBD2 (7 bases). In DNA form, the CDR3 reads TGCAGCGTAGATCGGGGGGCCTCATACAATGAGCAGTTCTTC. As protein: CSVDRGASYNEQFF.